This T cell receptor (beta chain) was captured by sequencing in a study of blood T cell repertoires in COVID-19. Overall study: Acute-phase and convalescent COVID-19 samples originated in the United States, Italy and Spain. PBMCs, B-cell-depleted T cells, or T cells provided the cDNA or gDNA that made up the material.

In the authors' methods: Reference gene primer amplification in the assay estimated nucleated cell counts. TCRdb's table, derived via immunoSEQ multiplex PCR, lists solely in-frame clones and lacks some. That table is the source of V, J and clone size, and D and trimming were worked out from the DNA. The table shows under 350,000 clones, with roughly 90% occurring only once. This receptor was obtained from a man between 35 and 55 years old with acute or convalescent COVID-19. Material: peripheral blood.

The CDR3 coding sequence is TGTGCCAGCAGCGGCAGGGGGCACTCCTACAATGAGCAGTTCTTC. Translated: CASSGRGHSYNEQFF. The chain uses TRBV9 and TRBJ2-1; 8 bases map to TRBD1. Unmatched junction bases numbered 2, after V lost 3 bases and J lost 0 bases. The germline V gene has CDR1 SGDLS and CDR2 YYNGEE. The CDR3 runs to 15 residues.